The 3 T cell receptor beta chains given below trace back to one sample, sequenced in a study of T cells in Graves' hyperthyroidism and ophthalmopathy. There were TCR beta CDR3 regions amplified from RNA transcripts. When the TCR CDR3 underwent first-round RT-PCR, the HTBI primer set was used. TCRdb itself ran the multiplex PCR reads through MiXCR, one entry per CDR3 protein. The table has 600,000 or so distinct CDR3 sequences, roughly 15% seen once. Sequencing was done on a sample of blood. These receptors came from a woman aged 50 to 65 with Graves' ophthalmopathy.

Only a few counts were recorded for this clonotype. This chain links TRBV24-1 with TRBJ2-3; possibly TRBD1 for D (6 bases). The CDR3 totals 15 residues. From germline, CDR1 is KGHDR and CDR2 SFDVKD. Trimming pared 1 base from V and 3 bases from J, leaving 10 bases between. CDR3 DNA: TGTGCCACCAGTGATTTAGGCAGGGGAACAGATACGCAGTATTTT. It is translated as CATSDLGRGTDTQYF.

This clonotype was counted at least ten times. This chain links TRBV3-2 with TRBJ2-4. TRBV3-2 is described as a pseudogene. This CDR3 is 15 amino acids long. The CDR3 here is CASSQSRLAKNIQYF. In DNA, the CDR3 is TGTGCCAGCAGCCAGTCACGACTAGCCAAAAACATTCAGTACTTC.

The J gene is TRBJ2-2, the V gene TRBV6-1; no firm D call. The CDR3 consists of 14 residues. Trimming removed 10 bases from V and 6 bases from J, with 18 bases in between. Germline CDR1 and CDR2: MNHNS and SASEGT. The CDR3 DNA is TGTGCCACACAGTCGGCCCCCTGGTCCGGGGAGCTGTTTTTT. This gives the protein CATQSAPWSGELFF.